This TCR beta chain came from a study of blood T cell repertoires in COVID-19. Background on the study: From the United States, Italy and Spain came samples of acute and convalescent COVID-19. In each case, the material was cDNA or gDNA derived from T cells, B-cell-depleted T cells, or PBMCs.

This CDR3 has 14 amino acids. The germline V and J ends were trimmed by 5 bases and 4 bases, with 11 bases remaining between them. Per germline, CDR1 LNHDA and CDR2 SQIVND (reference sequence). The authors' processing: Reference gene primer amplification gave estimated nucleated cell counts. Method: immunoSEQ multiplex PCR; TCRdb's copy keeps in-frame clones and lacks some. V and J calls plus clone size are reproduced from that table; the DNA served to infer D and trimming. The sample has 200,000 to 250,000 clones, about 80% seen once. The sample comprised peripheral blood. The receptor's source is a woman older than 75 with active or convalescent COVID-19. This sequence joins TRBV19 and TRBJ2-2; tentative D call: TRBD1 (6 bases). CDR3 sequence reads: CASSGNRVTGELFF. In DNA, the CDR3 is TGTGCCAGTAGTGGCAACAGGGTCACCGGGGAGCTGTTTTTT.